The T cell receptor (beta chain) described here comes from a study of blood T cell repertoires in COVID-19. The wider study: From the United States, Italy and Spain came samples of acute and convalescent COVID-19. Sample material is recorded as cDNA or gDNA derived from T cells, B-cell-depleted T cells, or PBMCs.

The germline gives CDR1 SGDLS, CDR2 YYNGEE. Deletions cut 4 bases from V and 1 base from J, with 11 bases between. This CDR3 comprises 15 residues. Study processing details: Estimated nucleated cell counts came from reference gene primer amplification. Method: immunoSEQ multiplex PCR; TCRdb's copy keeps in-frame clones and lacks some. V, J and clone size derive from that table, while D and trimming were established from the DNA sequence. The sample lists a few hundred thousand clones; 70% to 90% were seen once. The specimen sequenced was peripheral blood. The V and J genes are TRBV9 and TRBJ2-2; D perhaps matches TRBD2 (5 bases). The origin of this receptor is a human donor in a cohort sampled during active COVID-19. CDR3 sequence: CASSRSGVNTGELFF. The CDR3 coding sequence is TGTGCCAGCAGCCGCTCCGGGGTGAACACCGGGGAGCTGTTTTTT.